The 9 T cell receptor beta chains below were found in one sample sequenced in a study of T-cell reconstitution after alpha-beta-depleted transplantation in children. Using unique molecular identifiers, the investigators prepared the TCRbeta library. MiXCR, run by TCRdb on the PCR reads, gives a single entry per CDR3 protein. The table shows some 200,000 distinct CDR3 sequences, with roughly 10% occurring only once. Sequenced here: PBMCs from the stem cell graft donor, sampled from the stem cell graft. These receptors came from a human donor who donated a stem cell graft to a child with acute lymphoblastic leukemia.

This clonotype was seen more than once but under ten times. The chain links TRBV27 to TRBJ1-2, with D possibly TRBD1 on 6 matching bases. Between the trimmed V and J ends, which lost 5 bases and 2 bases, there was a span of 12 bases. The CDR3 is 14 amino acids. Germline CDR1 MNHEY, CDR2 SMNVEV (reference sequence). DNA for the CDR3: TGTGCCAGCAGTCTGACAGGCGAGAACTATGGCTACACCTTC. Its protein product is CASSLTGENYGYTF.

The chain couples TRBV27 to TRBJ2-5, with D tentatively TRBD2 (6 bases). V lost 4 bases to trimming and J lost 4 bases, with 19 bases between them. Germline values: CDR1 MNHEY, CDR2 SMNVEV (reference sequence). The CDR3 covers 16 residues. The CDR3 DNA reads as TGTGCCAGCAGTTACGGTTTAACTAGCTACCGAGAGACCCAGTACTTC. It translates to CASSYGLTSYRETQYF.

A few counts support this clonotype. The J gene is TRBJ2-1, the V gene TRBV7-2; the D gene is possibly TRBD2 (5 bases). The CDR3 length is 16 residues. Trimming left V 0 bases short and J 6 bases short, with 15 bases between. CDR1 is SGHTA, CDR2 FQGNSA, per germline. CDR3 protein: CASSLAPGWRSNEQFF. In nucleotides, the CDR3 is TGTGCCAGCAGCTTAGCCCCGGGGTGGAGGTCCAATGAGCAGTTCTTC.

Written as DNA, the CDR3 is TGTGCCAGCAGCTTAGTATTTGGGGGGGCCGGCAATCAGCCCCAGCATTTT. It encodes CASSLVFGGAGNQPQHF. The chain combines TRBV7-2 with TRBJ1-5; TRBD1 might be the D (6 bases). The CDR3 length is 17 residues. V was trimmed by 1 base and J by 2 bases, leaving 15 bases between them. The germline V gene encodes CDR1 SGHTA and CDR2 FQGNSA.

The table lists this clonotype with many counts. In DNA form, the CDR3 reads TGTGCCAGCAGGAAAACAGGGGGCACTGAAGCTTTCTTT. It encodes CASRKTGGTEAFF. The chain has TRBV5-6 and TRBJ1-1; 8 bases agree with TRBD1. Per germline, CDR1 SGHDT and CDR2 YYEEEE. The CDR3 length is 13 residues. Losses at the gene ends were 5 bases for V and 4 bases for J; bases not matched to a gene: 4.

The chain carries TRBV10-3 and TRBJ1-1; no clear D gene. V lost 10 bases and J 2 bases, leaving 14 bases between the germline ends. This CDR3 contains 13 residues. Germline CDR1 reads ENHRY; CDR2 reads SYGVKD. The CDR3 loop reads CATKKPLNTEAFF. The CDR3 DNA reads TGTGCCACCAAAAAGCCCCTAAACACTGAAGCTTTCTTT.

The chain carries TRBV20-1 and TRBJ1-1; 9 nucleotides align to TRBD1. Germline CDR1 DFQATT, CDR2 SNEGSKA (reference sequence). This CDR3 has 13 residues. CDR3 nucleotide sequence: TGCAGCGGGGGGGACAGGGAGAACACTGAAGCTTTCTTT. It yields the protein CSGGDRENTEAFF.

The chain recombines TRBV20-1 with TRBJ1-2, with 9 bases matching TRBD1. Germline loops: CDR1 DFQATT, CDR2 SNEGSKA (reference sequence). V shed 3 bases, J shed 8 bases, and the junction held 13 bases outside the gene matches. The CDR3 is 15 residues long. In DNA, the CDR3 is TGCAGTGCTAGCGTTACGGACAGGGGAGGTCAGGGCTACACCTTC. Its protein product is CSASVTDRGGQGYTF.

This clonotype was seen a few times. The chain uses TRBV6-9 and TRBJ2-3; D possibly corresponds to TRBD1 (6 bases). V dropped 0 bases and J dropped 0 bases, with 16 bases sitting between them. This CDR3 has 18 amino acids. Germline lookup yields CDR1 MNHGY and CDR2 SVAAGI. In nucleotides, the CDR3 is TGTGCCAGCAGTTATTCGAGGACAGATCATCCTAGCACAGATACGCAGTATTTT. It specifies CASSYSRTDHPSTDTQYF.